Below are 5 T cell receptor beta chains sequenced from a single sample in a study of a mutant IDH1 vaccine in newly diagnosed glioma. Time point described: week 5, during vaccination. Every vaccine dose comprised 300 ug of mutant IDH1 20-mer peptide plus topical imiquimod. These TCRs' antigens remain unknown. The table came from immunoSEQ multiplex PCR; TCRdb's copy has only in-frame clones and leaves some out. The sample holds tens of thousands of clones, roughly 91% seen once. The sequencing used PBMCs, collected from a glioma patient whose treatment included an IDH1 peptide vaccine. These receptor sequences come from a woman aged 45-65 years with glioma.

The chain combines TRBV11-3 with TRBJ1-1; 8 nucleotides line up with TRBD1. The germline V gene has CDR1 SGHNT and CDR2 YENEEA. The CDR3 runs 13 residues. Trimming removed 2 bases from V and 4 bases from J; junction bases left unmatched: 0. The CDR3 DNA reads TGTGCCAGCAGCTTACAGGGGGCCACTGAAGCTTTCTTT. This encodes CASSLQGATEAFF.

The chain couples TRBV5-1 to TRBJ2-3, with TRBD1 identical over 8 bases. The CDR3 extends over 15 amino acids. Germline loops: CDR1 SGHRS, CDR2 YFSETQ. With 4 bases clipped from V and 4 bases from J, the junction kept 8 bases outside the gene matches. Here the CDR3 reads CASSPRQGSADTQYF. In nucleotides, the CDR3 is TGCGCCAGCAGCCCCCGACAGGGGTCGGCAGATACGCAGTATTTT.

The V gene is TRBV10-2, the J gene TRBJ1-5, with TRBD1 as a possible D gene (6 bases). The germline V gene has CDR1 WSHSY and CDR2 SAAADI. V lost 1 base to trimming and J lost 2 bases, with 9 bases between them. CDR3 length equals 15 residues. The CDR3 DNA reads as TGCGCCAGCAGTGAGTTCAGACAGGGCAATCAGCCCCAGCATTTT. This codes for CASSEFRQGNQPQHF.

The genes are TRBV28 and TRBJ2-4; 8 bases are shared with TRBD2. CDR1 MDHEN and CDR2 SYDVKM come from the germline V gene. The CDR3 has 20 residues. V lost 3 bases, J lost 0 bases, and 16 bases stayed unmatched. The CDR3 region is CASSFRPALDSGTAKNIQYF. CDR3 DNA: TGTGCCAGCAGTTTTCGACCCGCCCTAGATAGCGGGACAGCCAAAAACATTCAGTACTTC.

The J gene is TRBJ2-7, the V gene TRBV11-3; 8 bases align to TRBD2. The CDR3 loop spans 15 amino acids. Germline V gives CDR1 SGHNT, CDR2 YENEEA. V lost 1 base, J lost 6 bases, and 8 bases stayed unmatched. CDR3 coding DNA: TGTGCCAGCAGCTTAGTTACGGGAGGGATTGGCGAGCAGTACTTC. Its translation is CASSLVTGGIGEQYF.